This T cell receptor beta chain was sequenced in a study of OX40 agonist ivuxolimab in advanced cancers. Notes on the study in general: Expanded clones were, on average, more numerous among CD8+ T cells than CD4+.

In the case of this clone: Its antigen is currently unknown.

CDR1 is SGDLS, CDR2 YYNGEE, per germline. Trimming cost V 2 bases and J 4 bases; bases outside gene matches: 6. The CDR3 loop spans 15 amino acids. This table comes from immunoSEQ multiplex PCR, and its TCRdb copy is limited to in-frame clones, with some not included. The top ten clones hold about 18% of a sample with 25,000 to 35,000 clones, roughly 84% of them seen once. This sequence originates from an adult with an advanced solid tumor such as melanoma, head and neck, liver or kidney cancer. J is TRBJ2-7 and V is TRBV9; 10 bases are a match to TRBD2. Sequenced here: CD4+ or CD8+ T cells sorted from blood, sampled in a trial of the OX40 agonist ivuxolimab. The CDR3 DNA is TGTGCCAGCAGCGTCGATAGCGGGGGGTGGTACGAGCAGTACTTC. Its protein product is CASSVDSGGWYEQYF.